This passage covers 28 T cell receptor beta chains from one sample sequenced in a study of CD8 T cells in ankylosing spondylitis. TCRdb reprocessed the 5' RACE reads via MiXCR and lists one record per CDR3 protein. The repertoire holds a few hundred thousand distinct CDR3 sequences, 8% to 11% seen once, with less than 25% in the top ten. The sequencing sample was made of blood, either unsorted or a sorted T cell fraction (not recorded which). The source is a male donor with ankylosing spondylitis or in good health (not recorded which).

This clonotype was seen a few times. V is TRBV6-1 and J is TRBJ1-2; a weak D match, TRBD1 (6 bases). Trimming stripped 5 bases from V and 7 bases from J, with 17 bases between. Germline CDR1 and CDR2: MNHNS and SASEGT. This CDR3 contains 14 residues. CDR3 DNA sequence: TGTGCCAGCAGTATGGGGGAGGGGGTGGGTGGCTACACCTTC. Its protein is CASSMGEGVGGYTF.

The chain employs TRBV7-2 and TRBJ2-6, with 11 bases matching TRBD1. This CDR3 spans 17 amino acids. The V gene's germline CDR1 is SGHTA and CDR2 FQGNSA. V lost 6 bases and J lost 1; bases outside the gene matches: 5. The CDR3 reads CASRRTGGVSGANVLTF. The CDR3 DNA reads TGTGCCAGCAGGAGGACAGGGGGCGTATCTGGGGCCAACGTCCTGACTTTC.

Ten or more counts support this clonotype. V gene TRBV24-1 combines with J gene TRBJ2-1; 7 bases are shared with TRBD1. Germline V gene data show CDR1 as KGHDR and CDR2 as SFDVKD. The CDR3 runs to 14 residues. V trimming: 5 bases; J trimming: 4 bases; junction bases outside the gene matches: 4. The chain's CDR3 is CATSGGTEYNEQFF. CDR3 DNA sequence: TGTGCCACCAGTGGTGGGACAGAGTACAATGAGCAGTTCTTC.

This chain links TRBV7-9 with TRBJ2-7; D remains unclear. Per germline, CDR1 SEHNR and CDR2 FQNEAQ (reference sequence). The CDR3 is 14 amino acids. The germline V and J ends were trimmed by 5 bases and 0 bases, with 11 bases remaining between them. The CDR3 DNA follows: TGTGCCAGCAGCCGAGACGACCACTCCTACGAGCAGTACTTC. Translated: CASSRDDHSYEQYF.

This chain links TRBV7-8 with TRBJ2-7; 11 nucleotides line up with TRBD2. The CDR3 spans 15 residues. V lost 4 bases to trimming and J lost 4 bases; unmatched junction nucleotides: 6. CDR1 SGHVS and CDR2 FQNEAQ come from the germline V gene. The CDR3 loop is CASSSIAGGLYEQYF. In DNA form, the CDR3 reads TGTGCCAGCAGCTCAATAGCGGGGGGGCTGTACGAGCAGTACTTC. Looking up the rest from reference TRBV7-8 and TRBJ2-7 gives the full variable domain: GAGVSQSPRYKVAKRGQDVALRCDPISGHVSLFWYQQALGQGPEFLTYFQNEAQLDKSGLPSDRFFAERPEGSVSTLKIQRTQQEDSAVYLCASSSIAGGLYEQYFGPGTRLTVT.

The V gene is TRBV5-1, the J gene TRBJ1-1, with 7 bases identical to TRBD1. The germline CDR1 and CDR2 sequences are SGHRS and YFSETQ. The CDR3 contains 15 residues. The V segment lost 2 bases and the J segment 3 bases; nucleotides outside the gene matches: 7. The CDR3 coding sequence is TGCGCCAGCAGCTTCTTCACAGGGGCGGACACTGAAGCTTTCTTT. Amino acids: CASSFFTGADTEAFF.

This clonotype was counted ten times or more. The chain couples TRBV12-3 or TRBV12-4 to TRBJ2-2; perhaps TRBD1 as D (6 bases). The ends were cut back, 5 bases at V and 5 bases at J, with 12 bases in the middle. The CDR3 has 14 residues. CDR3 sequence reads: CASSPGQFTGELFF. The CDR3 nucleotides are TGTGCCAGCAGTCCGGGACAATTTACCGGGGAGCTGTTTTTT.

This clonotype has a handful of counts. This chain uses TRBV5-1 with TRBJ2-1; TRBD2 is a possible D gene (6 bases). Deletions cut 4 bases from V and 5 bases from J, with 22 bases between. This CDR3 has 17 residues. CDR1 is SGHRS and CDR2 is YFSETQ in the germline V gene. The CDR3: CASSRGTAGPDHNEQFF. CDR3 DNA: TGCGCCAGCAGCCGCGGGACCGCTGGTCCCGATCACAATGAGCAGTTCTTC.

CDR3: CASSSPAGQGNNSPLHF. The CDR3 DNA reads as TGTGCCAGCAGTTCACCGGCGGGACAGGGTAATAATTCACCCCTCCACTTT. The gene calls are TRBV27 and TRBJ1-6, with 9 bases lining up with TRBD1. This CDR3 region has 17 residues. After removal of 4 bases from V and 5 bases from J, the junction contained 9 bases not matched to a gene. Germline CDR1 reads MNHEY; CDR2 reads SMNVEV (reference sequence).

V gene TRBV20-1 combines with J gene TRBJ2-1; no reliable D call. V dropped 5 bases and J dropped 7 bases, with 9 bases sitting between them. Germline values: CDR1 DFQATT, CDR2 SNEGSKA (reference sequence). The CDR3 covers 11 residues. Written as DNA, the CDR3 is TGCAGTGCTCCTATCGGGAATGAGCAGTTCTTC. As protein: CSAPIGNEQFF.

This clonotype has ten or more counts. V and J are TRBV5-8 and TRBJ1-2; perhaps TRBD1 as D (5 bases). From germline, CDR1 is SGHTS and CDR2 YDEGEE. V lost 3 bases and J 5 bases, leaving 11 bases between the germline ends. CDR3 length equals 13 residues. CDR3 residues: CASSYGHTYGYTF. The CDR3, as DNA: TGTGCCAGCAGCTACGGACATACGTATGGCTACACCTTC.

The V call is TRBV20-1, the J call TRBJ2-7; no firm D call. The CDR3 is 12 residues long. Germline V CDR1 and CDR2: DFQATT, SNEGSKA (reference sequence). V lost 6 bases, J lost 3 bases, and 12 bases lay in between. This chain's CDR3 is CSAPDGFYEQYF. Written as DNA, the CDR3 is TGCAGTGCCCCGGACGGGTTCTACGAGCAGTACTTC.

This clonotype was picked up many times. V is TRBV20-1 and J is TRBJ1-3; D unclear. This CDR3 is 18 amino acids long. The V gene lost 0 bases and the J gene lost 4 bases, with 22 bases spanning the gap. The germline V gene encodes CDR1 DFQATT and CDR2 SNEGSKA (reference sequence). CDR3 nucleotide sequence: TGCAGTGCTAGAGATAATTTAAGATCAGGCGGGTCGGGAAACACCATATATTTT. This sequence encodes CSARDNLRSGGSGNTIYF.

Many counts were recorded for this clonotype. The gene calls are TRBV14 and TRBJ1-1; D unresolved. Germline-derived CDR1 and CDR2 are SGHDN and FVKESK. This CDR3 has 13 residues. Trimming left V 2 bases short and J 6 bases short, with 10 bases between. The CDR3 DNA is TGTGCCAGCAGCCAATCGATCGGCGCTGAAGCTTTCTTT. It is translated as CASSQSIGAEAFF.

The table lists this clonotype with a few counts. In DNA, the CDR3 is TGCGCCAGCAGCACAGGGGAGACAGATACGCAGTATTTT. It yields the protein CASSTGETDTQYF. The V and J genes are TRBV5-1 and TRBJ2-3, with 7 bases aligning to TRBD1. The CDR3 is made up of 13 amino acids. Trimming at V came to 4 bases and at J to 3 bases, leaving 2 bases not matched to a gene. In germline, CDR1 is SGHRS, CDR2 YFSETQ.

This clonotype was observed at least ten times. The V call is TRBV5-1, the J call TRBJ1-6, with D possibly being TRBD1 (6 bases). This CDR3 spans 14 amino acids. Between the trimmed V and J ends, which lost 1 base and 7 bases, there was a span of 9 bases. In germline, CDR1 is SGHRS, CDR2 YFSETQ. The CDR3 is CASSLQGRNSPLHF. CDR3 nucleotides: TGCGCCAGCAGCTTGCAGGGGAGGAATTCACCCCTCCACTTT.

This clonotype was observed many times. V gene TRBV29-1 combines with J gene TRBJ1-2, with no clear D. The V and J ends lost 8 bases and 0 bases respectively, with 19 bases between them. Germline V CDR1 and CDR2: SQVTM, ANQGSEA. The CDR3 has 15 residues. CDR3 bases: TGCAGCTCCTATAGCGGCAGACAAGCTAACTATGGCTACACCTTC. This gives the protein CSSYSGRQANYGYTF.

This clonotype was seen at least ten times. The chain is built from TRBV20-1 and TRBJ2-1, with D unclear. Germline assignment: CDR1 DFQATT and CDR2 SNEGSKA (reference sequence). V lost 5 bases and J 8 bases, leaving 16 bases between the germline ends. There are 13 residues in the CDR3. The CDR3 region is CSAFSSPDDEQFF. The CDR3 nucleotides read TGCAGTGCTTTTAGTTCCCCGGATGATGAGCAGTTCTTC.

This clonotype was counted between two and nine times. The rearrangement joins TRBV7-3 to TRBJ2-7, with D possibly being TRBD2 (6 bases). V lost 1 base to trimming and J lost 3 bases, with 13 bases between them. This CDR3 comprises 15 residues. Germline CDR1 is SGHTA and CDR2 is FQGTGA. CDR3 DNA: TGTGCCAGCAGCTTAAATAACGGGGGATACTACGAGCAGTACTTC. This translates into CASSLNNGGYYEQYF.

This clonotype was seen only a few times. The DNA for the CDR3 is TGTGCCAGCAGCTTAGCGGATAACACCATATATTTT. Amino acid sequence: CASSLADNTIYF. V usage is TRBV7-8 and J usage is TRBJ1-3; D gene ambiguous. The V end lost 0 bases, the J end lost 7 bases, and 4 bases lay between the germline ends. Per germline, CDR1 SGHVS and CDR2 FQNEAQ. The length of the CDR3 is 12 residues.

Ten or more counts support this clonotype. The chain recombines TRBV20-1 with TRBJ1-1; tentative D call: TRBD1 (6 bases). The CDR3 consists of 15 residues. Germline V gives CDR1 DFQATT, CDR2 SNEGSKA (reference sequence). Trimming removed 6 bases at V and 2 bases at J, with 19 bases between. The DNA of the CDR3 is TGCAGTGCCGCTCCACCGGGGGCGGGAAACACTGAAGCTTTCTTT. Translating gives CSAAPPGAGNTEAFF.

This clonotype was recorded many times. The V and J genes are TRBV5-1 and TRBJ2-5; 10 nucleotides match TRBD2. With 0 bases clipped from V and 5 bases from J, the junction kept 4 bases outside the gene matches. Germline CDR1 SGHRS, CDR2 YFSETQ. This CDR3 comprises 15 residues. The CDR3 region is CASSLAPSGGETQYF. The CDR3, as DNA: TGCGCCAGCAGCTTGGCTCCTAGCGGGGGTGAGACCCAGTACTTC.

In its sample, this clonotype was seen many times. V and J are TRBV7-2 and TRBJ1-2; tentatively, D is TRBD1 (5 bases). Between the trimmed V and J ends, which lost 4 bases and 7 bases, there was a span of 10 bases. The V gene's germline CDR1 is SGHTA and CDR2 FQGNSA. The CDR3 contains 12 residues. The CDR3 here is CASSSQGIGYTF. The CDR3 DNA is TGTGCCAGCAGCTCCCAGGGAATTGGCTACACCTTC.

This clonotype has at least ten counts. The CDR3 reads CAWGTSYSNQPQHF. The CDR3 DNA reads TGTGCCTGGGGAACAAGTTATAGCAATCAGCCCCAGCATTTT. This chain connects TRBV30 to TRBJ1-5; D ambiguous. Looked up from germline, CDR1 is GTSNPN and CDR2 is SVGIG (reference sequence). V was trimmed by 5 bases and J by 0 bases, leaving 11 bases between them. This CDR3 spans 14 amino acids.

The rearrangement joins TRBV12-3 or TRBV12-4 to TRBJ1-2; 8 bases map to TRBD1. CDR3 length equals 13 residues. With V trimmed by 7 bases and J by 6 bases, 7 bases remained unmatched. The CDR3 nucleotides read TGTGCCAGCAATCAGGGGGCGGACGATGGCTACACCTTC. It encodes CASNQGADDGYTF.

This clonotype was counted only a few times. V gene TRBV7-2 combines with J gene TRBJ1-2; TRBD1 agrees at 8 bases. The J segment lost 8 bases and the V segment lost 4 bases, leaving 6 bases of the junction unmatched. Per the germline V gene, CDR1 is SGHTA and CDR2 is FQGNSA. CDR3 size: 13 residues. The CDR3 protein is CASSSNAGGGYTF. In DNA form, the CDR3 reads TGTGCCAGCAGCTCCAATGCAGGGGGCGGCTACACCTTC.

The chain is built from TRBV20-1 and TRBJ1-5, with 7 positions matching TRBD1. The CDR3 consists of 14 residues. CDR1 and CDR2 from the germline V gene are DFQATT and SNEGSKA (reference sequence). The V gene end was trimmed by 4 bases and the J gene end by 3 bases; junction bases not matched to a gene: 6. CDR3 protein: CSAIEGGNNQPQHF. In nucleotides, the CDR3 is TGCAGTGCTATTGAAGGGGGCAACAATCAGCCCCAGCATTTT.

V gene TRBV7-9 combines with J gene TRBJ2-3; D call uncertain. The V gene's germline CDR1 is SEHNR and CDR2 FQNEAQ (reference sequence). CDR3 length: 13 residues. V lost 5 bases, J lost 1 base, and 7 bases lay in between. CDR3 nucleotide sequence: TGTGCCAGCAGCCATTCGGGCACAGATACGCAGTATTTT. Its translation: CASSHSGTDTQYF. Full variable domain (remainder filled in from reference TRBV7-9 and TRBJ2-3): DTGVSQNPRHKITKRGQNVTFRCDPISEHNRLYWYRQTLGQGPEFLTYFQNEAQLEKSRLLSDRFSAERPKGSFSTLEIQRTEQGDSAMYLCASSHSGTDTQYFGPGTRLTVL.